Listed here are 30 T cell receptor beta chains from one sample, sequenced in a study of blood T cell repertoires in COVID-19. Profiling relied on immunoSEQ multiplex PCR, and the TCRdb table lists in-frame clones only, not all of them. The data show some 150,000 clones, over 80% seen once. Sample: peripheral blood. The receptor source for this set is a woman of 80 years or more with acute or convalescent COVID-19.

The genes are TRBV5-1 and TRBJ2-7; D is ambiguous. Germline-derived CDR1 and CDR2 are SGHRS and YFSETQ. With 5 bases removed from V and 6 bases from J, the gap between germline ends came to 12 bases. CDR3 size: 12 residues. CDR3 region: CASRVEVGEQYF. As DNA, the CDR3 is TGCGCCAGCAGGGTCGAGGTAGGCGAGCAGTACTTC.

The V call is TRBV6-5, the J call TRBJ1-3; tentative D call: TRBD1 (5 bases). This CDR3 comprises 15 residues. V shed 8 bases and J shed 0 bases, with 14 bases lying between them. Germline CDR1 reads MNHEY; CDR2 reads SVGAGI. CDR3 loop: CASDSGQISGNTIYF. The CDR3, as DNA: TGTGCCAGCGACTCAGGACAAATCTCTGGAAACACCATATATTTT.

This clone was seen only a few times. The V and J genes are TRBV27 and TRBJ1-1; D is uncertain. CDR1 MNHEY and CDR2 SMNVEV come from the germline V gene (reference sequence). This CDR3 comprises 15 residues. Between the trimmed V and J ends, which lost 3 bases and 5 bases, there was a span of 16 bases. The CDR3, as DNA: TGTGCCAGCAGTTTCGGGATAGCCCAGAGGACTGAAGCTTTCTTT. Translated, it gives CASSFGIAQRTEAFF.

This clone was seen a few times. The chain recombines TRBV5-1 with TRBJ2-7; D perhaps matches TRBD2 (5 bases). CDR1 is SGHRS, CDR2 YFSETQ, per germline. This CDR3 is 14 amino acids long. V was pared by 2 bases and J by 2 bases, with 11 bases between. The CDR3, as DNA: TGCGCCAGCAGCTTATCCGGGATGCCCTACGAGCAGTACTTC. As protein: CASSLSGMPYEQYF.

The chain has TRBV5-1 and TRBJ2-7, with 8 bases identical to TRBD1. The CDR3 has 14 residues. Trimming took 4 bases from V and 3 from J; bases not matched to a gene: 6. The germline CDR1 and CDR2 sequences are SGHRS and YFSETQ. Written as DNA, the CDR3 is TGCGCCAGCAGCAACGGACAGGGCCTCTACGAGCAGTACTTC. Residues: CASSNGQGLYEQYF.

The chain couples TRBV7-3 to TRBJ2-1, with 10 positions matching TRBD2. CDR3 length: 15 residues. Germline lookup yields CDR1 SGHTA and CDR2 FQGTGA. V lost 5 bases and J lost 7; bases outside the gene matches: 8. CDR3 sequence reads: CASSPQGLARNEQFF. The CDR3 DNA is TGTGCCAGCAGCCCTCAGGGACTAGCGAGGAATGAGCAGTTCTTC.

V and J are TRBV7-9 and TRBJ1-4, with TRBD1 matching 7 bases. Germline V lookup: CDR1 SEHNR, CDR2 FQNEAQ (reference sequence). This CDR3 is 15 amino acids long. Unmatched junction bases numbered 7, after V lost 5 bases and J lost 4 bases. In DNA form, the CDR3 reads TGTGCCAGCAGCCCGTGGACAGGACGTAATGAAAAACTGTTTTTT. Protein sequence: CASSPWTGRNEKLFF.

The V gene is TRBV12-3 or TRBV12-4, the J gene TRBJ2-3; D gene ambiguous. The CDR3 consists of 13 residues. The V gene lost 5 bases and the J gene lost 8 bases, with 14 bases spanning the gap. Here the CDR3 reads CASSLATLSTQYF. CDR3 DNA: TGTGCCAGCAGTCTTGCGACTCTGAGTACGCAGTATTTT.

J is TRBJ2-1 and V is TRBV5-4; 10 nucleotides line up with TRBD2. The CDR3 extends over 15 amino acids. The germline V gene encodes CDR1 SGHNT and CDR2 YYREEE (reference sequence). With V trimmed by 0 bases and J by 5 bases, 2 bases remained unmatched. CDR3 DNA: TGTGCCAGCAGCTTGGCGGGACTAGCGAACAATGAGCAGTTCTTC. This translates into CASSLAGLANNEQFF.

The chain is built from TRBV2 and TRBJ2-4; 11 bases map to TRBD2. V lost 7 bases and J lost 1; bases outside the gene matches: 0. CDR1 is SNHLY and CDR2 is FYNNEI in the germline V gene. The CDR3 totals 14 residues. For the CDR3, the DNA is TGTGCCAGCACTAGCGGGGGGGCCAAAAACATTCAGTACTTC. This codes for CASTSGGAKNIQYF.

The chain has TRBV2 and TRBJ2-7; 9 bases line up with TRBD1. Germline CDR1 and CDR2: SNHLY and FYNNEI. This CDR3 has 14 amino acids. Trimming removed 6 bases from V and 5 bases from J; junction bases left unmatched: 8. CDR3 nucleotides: TGTGCCAGCAGCCCTTTGACAGGGGGTGACGAGCAGTACTTC. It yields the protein CASSPLTGGDEQYF. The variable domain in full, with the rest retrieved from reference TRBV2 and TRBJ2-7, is EPEVTQTPSHQVTQMGQEVILRCVPISNHLYFYWYRQILGQKVEFLVSFYNNEISEKSEIFDDQFSVERPDGSNFTLKIRSTKLEDSAMYFCASSPLTGGDEQYFGPGTRLTVT.

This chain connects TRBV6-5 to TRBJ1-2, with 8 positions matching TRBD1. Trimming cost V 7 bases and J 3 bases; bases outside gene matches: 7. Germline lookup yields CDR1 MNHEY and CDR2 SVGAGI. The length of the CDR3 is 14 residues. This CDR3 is CASTVTRGHYGYTF. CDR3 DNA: TGTGCCAGCACCGTTACCAGGGGGCACTATGGCTACACCTTC.

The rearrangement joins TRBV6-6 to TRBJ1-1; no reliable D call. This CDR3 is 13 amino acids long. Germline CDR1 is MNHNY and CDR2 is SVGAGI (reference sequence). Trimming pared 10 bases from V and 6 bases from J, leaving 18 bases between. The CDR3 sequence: CATTGSSVAEAFF. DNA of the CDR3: TGTGCCACTACGGGATCGTCAGTTGCTGAAGCTTTCTTT.

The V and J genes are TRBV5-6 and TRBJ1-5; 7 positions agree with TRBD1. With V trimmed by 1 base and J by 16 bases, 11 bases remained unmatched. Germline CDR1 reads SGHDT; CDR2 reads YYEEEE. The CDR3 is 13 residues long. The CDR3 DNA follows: TGTGCCAGCAGCTTGACGGGAAGACAGGGTGGACATTTT. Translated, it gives CASSLTGRQGGHF.

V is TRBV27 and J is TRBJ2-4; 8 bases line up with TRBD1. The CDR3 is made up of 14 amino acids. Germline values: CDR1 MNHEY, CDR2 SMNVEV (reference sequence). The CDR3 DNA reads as TGTGCGACCAGCGCGGCAGGGGGCATTAACATTCAGTACTTC. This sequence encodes CATSAAGGINIQYF.

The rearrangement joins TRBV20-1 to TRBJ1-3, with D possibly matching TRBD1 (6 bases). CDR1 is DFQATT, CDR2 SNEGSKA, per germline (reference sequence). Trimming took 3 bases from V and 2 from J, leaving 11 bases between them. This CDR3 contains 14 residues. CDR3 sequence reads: CSASNRVAGNTIYF. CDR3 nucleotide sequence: TGCAGTGCTAGTAACAGGGTAGCTGGAAACACCATATATTTT.

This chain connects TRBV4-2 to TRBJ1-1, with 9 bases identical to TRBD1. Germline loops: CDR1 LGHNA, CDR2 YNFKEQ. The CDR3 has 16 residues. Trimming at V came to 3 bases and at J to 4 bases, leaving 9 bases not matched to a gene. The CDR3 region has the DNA TGTGCCAGCAGCCAGCGGACAGGGGTAAGGAGCACTGAAGCTTTCTTT. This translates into CASSQRTGVRSTEAFF.

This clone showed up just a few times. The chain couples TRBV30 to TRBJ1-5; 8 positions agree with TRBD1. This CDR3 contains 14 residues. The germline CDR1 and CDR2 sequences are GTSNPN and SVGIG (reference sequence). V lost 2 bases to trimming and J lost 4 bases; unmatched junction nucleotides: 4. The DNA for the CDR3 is TGTGCCTGGAGTATTGGGACAGGAAATCAGCCCCAGCATTTT. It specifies CAWSIGTGNQPQHF.

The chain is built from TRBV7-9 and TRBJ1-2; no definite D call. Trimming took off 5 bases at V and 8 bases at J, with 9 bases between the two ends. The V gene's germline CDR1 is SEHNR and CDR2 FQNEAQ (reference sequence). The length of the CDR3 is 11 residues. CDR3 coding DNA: TGTGCCAGCAGCAACAGTTTAGGCTACACCTTC. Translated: CASSNSLGYTF.

CDR3 amino acids: CATSLQGSQPQHF. The CDR3 DNA reads TGTGCCACCAGCTTACAGGGTAGTCAGCCCCAGCATTTT. This chain joins TRBV15 and TRBJ1-5; perhaps TRBD1 as D (6 bases). Germline V gives CDR1 LNHNV, CDR2 YYDKDF (reference sequence). This CDR3 contains 13 residues. The germline V and J ends were trimmed by 5 bases and 6 bases, with 11 bases remaining between them.

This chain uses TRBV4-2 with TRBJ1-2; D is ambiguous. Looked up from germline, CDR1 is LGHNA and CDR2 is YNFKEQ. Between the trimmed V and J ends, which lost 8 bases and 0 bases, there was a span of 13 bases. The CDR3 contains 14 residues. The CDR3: CASAGGLSNYGYTF. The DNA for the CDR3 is TGTGCCAGCGCCGGAGGTCTTTCTAACTATGGCTACACCTTC.

CDR3 DNA: TGTGCCAGCAGACTACTCGGGGGGGCGAACACTGAAGCTTTCTTT. Residues: CASRLLGGANTEAFF. The gene calls are TRBV13 and TRBJ1-1; D is perhaps TRBD1 (6 bases). This CDR3 region has 15 residues. The germline V gene encodes CDR1 PRHDT and CDR2 FYEKMQ (reference sequence). The ends were cut back, 6 bases at V and 1 base at J, with 15 bases in the middle.

The CDR3 here is CASSTQAYEQYF. CDR3 DNA: TGTGCCAGCAGTACACAGGCCTACGAGCAGTACTTC. The rearrangement joins TRBV6-5 to TRBJ2-7; a weak D match, TRBD1 (5 bases). V shed 5 bases and J shed 2 bases, with 7 bases lying between them. The CDR3 runs to 12 residues. Per germline, CDR1 MNHEY and CDR2 SVGAGI.

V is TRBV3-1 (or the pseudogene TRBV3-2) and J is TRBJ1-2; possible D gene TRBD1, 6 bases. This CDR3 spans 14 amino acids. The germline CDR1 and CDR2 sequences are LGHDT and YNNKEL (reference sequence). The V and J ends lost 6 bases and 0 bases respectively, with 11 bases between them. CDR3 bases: TGTGCCAGCAGTCCGGACAGTCCTAACTATGGCTACACCTTC. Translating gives CASSPDSPNYGYTF.

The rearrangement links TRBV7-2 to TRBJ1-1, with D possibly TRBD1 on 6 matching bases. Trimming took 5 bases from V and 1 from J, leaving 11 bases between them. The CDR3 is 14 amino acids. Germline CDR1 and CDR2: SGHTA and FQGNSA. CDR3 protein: CASSKGDTNTEAFF. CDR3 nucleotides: TGTGCCAGCAGCAAGGGGGACACGAACACTGAAGCTTTCTTT.

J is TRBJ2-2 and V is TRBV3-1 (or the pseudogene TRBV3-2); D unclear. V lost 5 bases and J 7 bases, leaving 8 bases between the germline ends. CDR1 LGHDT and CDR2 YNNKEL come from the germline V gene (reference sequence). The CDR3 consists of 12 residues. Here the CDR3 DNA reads TGTGCCAGCAGCAACTCGGTCGGGGAGCTGTTTTTT. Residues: CASSNSVGELFF.

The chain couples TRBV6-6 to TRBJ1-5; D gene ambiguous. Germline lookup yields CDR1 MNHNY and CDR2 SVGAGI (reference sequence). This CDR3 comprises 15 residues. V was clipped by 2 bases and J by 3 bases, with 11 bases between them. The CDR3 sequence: CASSYQVLHNQPQHF. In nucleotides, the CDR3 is TGTGCCAGCAGTTACCAGGTGCTCCACAATCAGCCCCAGCATTTT.

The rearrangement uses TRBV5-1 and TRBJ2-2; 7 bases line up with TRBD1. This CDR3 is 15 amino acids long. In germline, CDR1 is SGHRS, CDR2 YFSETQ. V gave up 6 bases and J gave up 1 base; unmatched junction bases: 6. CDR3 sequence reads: CASTARGLNTGELFF. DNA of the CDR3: TGCGCCAGCACCGCGAGGGGGCTGAACACCGGGGAGCTGTTTTTT.

DNA for the CDR3: TGCGCCAGCAGCTCCCAGGGGGCCGTCTCTAACTATGGCTACACCTTC. Residues: CASSSQGAVSNYGYTF. This chain joins TRBV5-1 and TRBJ1-2, with 8 bases identical to TRBD1. The germline gives CDR1 SGHRS, CDR2 YFSETQ. This CDR3 contains 16 residues. Trimming took 3 bases from V and 0 from J; bases not matched to a gene: 7.

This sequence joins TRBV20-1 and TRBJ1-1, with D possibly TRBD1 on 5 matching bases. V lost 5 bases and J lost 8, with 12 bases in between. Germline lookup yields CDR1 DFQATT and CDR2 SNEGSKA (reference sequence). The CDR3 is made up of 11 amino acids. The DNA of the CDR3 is TGCAGTGCTGAGTCCCGGGGGGAAGCTTTCTTT. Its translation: CSAESRGEAFF.